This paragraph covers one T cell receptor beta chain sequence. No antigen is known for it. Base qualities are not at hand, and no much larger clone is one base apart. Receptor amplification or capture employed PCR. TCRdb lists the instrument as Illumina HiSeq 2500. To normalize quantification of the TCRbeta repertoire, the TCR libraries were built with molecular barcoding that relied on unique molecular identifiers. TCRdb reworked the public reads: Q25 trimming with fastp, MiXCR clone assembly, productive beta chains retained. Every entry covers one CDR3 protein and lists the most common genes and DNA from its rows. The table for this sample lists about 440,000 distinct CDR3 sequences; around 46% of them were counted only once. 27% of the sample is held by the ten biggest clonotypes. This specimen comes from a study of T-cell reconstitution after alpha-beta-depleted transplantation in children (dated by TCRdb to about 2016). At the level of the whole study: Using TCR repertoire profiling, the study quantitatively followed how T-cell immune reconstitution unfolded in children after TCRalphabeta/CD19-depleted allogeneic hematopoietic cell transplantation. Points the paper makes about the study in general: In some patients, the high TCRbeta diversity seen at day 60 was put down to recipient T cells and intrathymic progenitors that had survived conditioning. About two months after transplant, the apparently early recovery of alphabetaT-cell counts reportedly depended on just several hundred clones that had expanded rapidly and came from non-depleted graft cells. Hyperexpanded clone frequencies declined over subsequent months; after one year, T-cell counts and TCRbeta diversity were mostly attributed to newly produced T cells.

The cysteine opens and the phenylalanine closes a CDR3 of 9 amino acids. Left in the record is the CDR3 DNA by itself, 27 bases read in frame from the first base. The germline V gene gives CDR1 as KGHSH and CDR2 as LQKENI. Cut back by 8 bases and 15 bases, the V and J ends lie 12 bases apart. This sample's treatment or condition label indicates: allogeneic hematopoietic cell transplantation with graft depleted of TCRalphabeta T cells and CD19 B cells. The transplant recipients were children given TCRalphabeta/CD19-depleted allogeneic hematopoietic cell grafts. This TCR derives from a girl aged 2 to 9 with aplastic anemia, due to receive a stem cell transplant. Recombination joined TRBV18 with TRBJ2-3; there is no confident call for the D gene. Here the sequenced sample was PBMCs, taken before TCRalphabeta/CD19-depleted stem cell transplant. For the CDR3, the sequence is CASPKKFYF. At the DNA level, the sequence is TGTGCCAGCCCAAAAAAGTTTTATTTT.